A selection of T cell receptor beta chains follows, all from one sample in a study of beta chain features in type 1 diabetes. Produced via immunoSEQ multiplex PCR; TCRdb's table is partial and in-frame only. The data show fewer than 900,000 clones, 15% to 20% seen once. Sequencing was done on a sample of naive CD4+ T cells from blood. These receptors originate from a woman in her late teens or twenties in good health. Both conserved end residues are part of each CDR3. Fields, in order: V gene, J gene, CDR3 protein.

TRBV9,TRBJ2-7,CASSAGGGNQAYEQYF
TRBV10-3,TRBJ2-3,CAISVRLESADTQYF
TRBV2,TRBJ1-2,CASSEDRASYGYTF
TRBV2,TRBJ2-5,CASGPPGTQYF
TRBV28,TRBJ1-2,CASRDPGTNYGYTF
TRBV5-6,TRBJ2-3,CASSLSAVADTQYF
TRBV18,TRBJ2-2,CASSPANTGELFF
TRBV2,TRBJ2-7,CASSVDTPLEQYF
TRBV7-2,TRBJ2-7,CASSPAAYSYEQYF
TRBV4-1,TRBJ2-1,CASTPSGAGSSYNEQFF
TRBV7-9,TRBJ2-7,CASSQSAYEQYF
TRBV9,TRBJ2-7,CASSVGAGGPIYEQYF
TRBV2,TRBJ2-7,CASSATGIEQYF
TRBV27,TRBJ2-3,CASSLKGTDTQYF
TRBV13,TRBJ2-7,CASSSGQGARQYF
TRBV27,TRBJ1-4,CASSPADSFNEKLFF